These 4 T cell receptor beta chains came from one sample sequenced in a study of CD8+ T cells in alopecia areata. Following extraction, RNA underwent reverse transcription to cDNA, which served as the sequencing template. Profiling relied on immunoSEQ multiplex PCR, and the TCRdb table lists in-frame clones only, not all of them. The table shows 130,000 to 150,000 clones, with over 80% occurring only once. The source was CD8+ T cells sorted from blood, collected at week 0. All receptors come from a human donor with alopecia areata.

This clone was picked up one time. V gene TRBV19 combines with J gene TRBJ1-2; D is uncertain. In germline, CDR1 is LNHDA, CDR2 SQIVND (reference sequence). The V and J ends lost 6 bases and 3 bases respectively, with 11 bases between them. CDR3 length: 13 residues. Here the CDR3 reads CASSTSGDYGYTF. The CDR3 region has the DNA TGTGCCAGTAGCACCTCAGGAGACTATGGCTACACCTTC.

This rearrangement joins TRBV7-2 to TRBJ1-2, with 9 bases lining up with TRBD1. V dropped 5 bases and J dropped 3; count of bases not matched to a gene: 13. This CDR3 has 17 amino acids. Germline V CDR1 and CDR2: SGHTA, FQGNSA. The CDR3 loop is CASSPGTGHPLYYGYTF. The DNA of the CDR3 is TGTGCCAGCAGCCCCGGGACAGGGCACCCCCTCTACTATGGCTACACCTTC. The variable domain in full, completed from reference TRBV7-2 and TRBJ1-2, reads GAGVSQSPSNKVTEKGKDVELRCDPISGHTALYWYRQSLGQGLEFLIYFQGNSAPDKSGLPSDRFSAERTGGSVSTLTIQRTQQEDSAVYLCASSPGTGHPLYYGYTFGSGTRLTVV.

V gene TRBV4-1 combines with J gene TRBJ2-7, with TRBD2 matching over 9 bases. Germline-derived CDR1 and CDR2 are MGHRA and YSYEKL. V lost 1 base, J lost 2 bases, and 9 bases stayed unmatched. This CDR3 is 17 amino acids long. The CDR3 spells CASSQVGGGRGAYEQYF. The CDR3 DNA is TGCGCCAGCAGCCAAGTAGGGGGCGGGAGGGGAGCCTACGAGCAGTACTTC.

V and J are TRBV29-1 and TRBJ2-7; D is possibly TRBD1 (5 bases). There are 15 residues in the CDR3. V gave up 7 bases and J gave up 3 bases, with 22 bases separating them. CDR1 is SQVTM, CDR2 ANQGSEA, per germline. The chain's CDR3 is CSAQGLPGKGYEQYF. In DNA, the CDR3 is TGCAGCGCCCAAGGTTTACCAGGGAAAGGCTACGAGCAGTACTTC.